Described below is a single TCR beta chain sequence and its context. The antigen is not known. This specimen comes from a study of T cell responses to AZD1222 COVID-19 vaccine. Study outcomes and limitations: Only a handful of AZD1222 recipients were seropositive at baseline.

This CDR3 has 16 residues. V trimming: 0 bases; J trimming: 0 bases; junction bases outside the gene matches: 3. Germline V gives CDR1 KGHSH, CDR2 LQKENI. Some clones are missing from TCRdb's copy, which holds only in-frame ones; the method was immunoSEQ multiplex PCR. The sample carries approximately 31,000 clones, roughly 90% recorded once. This sample comprised peripheral blood, obtained 28 days after the second AZD1222 dose. V and J are TRBV18 and TRBJ2-3; 7 nucleotides match TRBD2. The receptor comes from an adult who received the AZD1222 COVID-19 vaccine. This CDR3 reads CASSPPWRGSTDTQYF. In DNA, the CDR3 is TGTGCCAGCTCACCACCGTGGCGGGGGAGCACAGATACGCAGTATTTT.